This TCR beta chain was identified in a study of blood T cell repertoires in COVID-19. Germline CDR1 is LNHDA and CDR2 is SQIVND (reference sequence). The CDR3 is 16 amino acids. Between the trimmed V and J ends, which lost 7 bases and 3 bases, there was a span of 21 bases. Under the authors' procedure: Estimates of nucleated cell counts were drawn from the amplification of reference gene primers. Data came from immunoSEQ multiplex PCR; TCRdb stores just in-frame clones and leaves some out. That table gives V, J and clone size, and the DNA gave D and trimming. The table shows some 460,000 clones, with around 90% occurring only once.

This TCR was sampled from a woman under 30 with acute COVID-19. This chain uses TRBV19 with TRBJ1-1; D unresolved. Sequenced sample: PBMCs or T cells enriched from blood (not recorded which). CDR3: CASKTKISGLDTEAFF. The CDR3 region has the DNA TGTGCCAGTAAGACAAAAATCTCCGGTCTGGACACTGAAGCTTTCTTT.